This TCR beta chain was obtained from a study of OX40 agonist ivuxolimab in advanced cancers. In the study overall: Under the entry rules, prior anti-PD-1, anti-PD-L1 or anti-CTLA-4 therapy was allowed, and around 36% had some.

The CDR3 runs to 14 residues. Looked up from germline, CDR1 is SEHNR and CDR2 is FQNEAQ (reference sequence). Trimming took 9 bases from V and 6 from J; bases not matched to a gene: 12. Overall study findings and caveats: Expanded clones tended on average to be more numerous among CD8+ T cells than CD4+.

Repertoires were generated with immunoSEQ multiplex PCR, while TCRdb's copy carries only in-frame clones and drops some. The sample records roughly 30,000 clones, around nine tenths being singletons. As for this clone: As yet, its antigen is unknown.

This chain connects TRBV7-9 to TRBJ2-5; 8 bases line up with TRBD1. The sequence came from an adult with an advanced solid tumor such as melanoma, head and neck, liver or kidney cancer. Sequencing used CD4+ or CD8+ T cells sorted from blood, obtained in a trial of the OX40 agonist ivuxolimab. The CDR3 here is CASELGQGPKTQYF. CDR3 sequence (DNA): TGTGCCAGTGAACTCGGACAGGGCCCGAAGACCCAGTACTTC.